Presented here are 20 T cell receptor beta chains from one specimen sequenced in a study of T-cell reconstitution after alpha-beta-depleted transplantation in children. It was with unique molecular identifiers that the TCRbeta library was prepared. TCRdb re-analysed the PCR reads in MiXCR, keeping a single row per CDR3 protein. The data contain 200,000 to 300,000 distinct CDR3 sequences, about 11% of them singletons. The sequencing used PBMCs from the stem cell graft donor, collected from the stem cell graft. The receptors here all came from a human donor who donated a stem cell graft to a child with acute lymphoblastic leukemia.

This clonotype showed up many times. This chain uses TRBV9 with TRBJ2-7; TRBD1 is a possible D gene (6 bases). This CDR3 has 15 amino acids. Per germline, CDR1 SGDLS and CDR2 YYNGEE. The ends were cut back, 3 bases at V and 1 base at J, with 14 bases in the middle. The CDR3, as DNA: TGTGCCAGCAGCGCCAGACAGGACCCATCCTACGAGCAGTACTTC. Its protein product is CASSARQDPSYEQYF.

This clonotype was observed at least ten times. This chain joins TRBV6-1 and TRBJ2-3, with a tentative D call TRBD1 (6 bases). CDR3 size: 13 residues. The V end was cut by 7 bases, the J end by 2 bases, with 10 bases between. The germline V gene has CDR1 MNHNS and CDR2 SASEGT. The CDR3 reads CASIGQNTDTQYF. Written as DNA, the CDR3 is TGTGCCAGCATTGGACAGAACACAGATACGCAGTATTTT.

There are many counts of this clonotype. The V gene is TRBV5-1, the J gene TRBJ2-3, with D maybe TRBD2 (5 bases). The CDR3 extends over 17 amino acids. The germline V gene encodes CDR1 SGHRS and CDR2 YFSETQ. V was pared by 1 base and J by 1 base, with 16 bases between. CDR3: CASSLLTGSVGTDTQYF. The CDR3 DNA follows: TGCGCCAGCAGCTTGTTAACGGGAAGCGTGGGCACAGATACGCAGTATTTT.

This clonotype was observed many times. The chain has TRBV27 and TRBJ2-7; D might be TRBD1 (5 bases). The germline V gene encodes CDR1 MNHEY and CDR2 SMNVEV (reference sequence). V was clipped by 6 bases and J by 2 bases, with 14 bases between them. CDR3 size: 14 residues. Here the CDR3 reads CASSSSGSPYEQYF. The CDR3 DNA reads TGTGCCAGCAGCTCCTCAGGGTCCCCCTACGAGCAGTACTTC.

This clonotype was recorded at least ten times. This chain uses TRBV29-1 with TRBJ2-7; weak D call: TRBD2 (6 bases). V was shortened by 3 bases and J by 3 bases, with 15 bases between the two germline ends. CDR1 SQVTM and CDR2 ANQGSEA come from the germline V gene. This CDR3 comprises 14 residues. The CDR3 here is CSVEGTLDGYEQYF. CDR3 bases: TGCAGCGTTGAGGGGACTCTGGATGGCTACGAGCAGTACTTC.

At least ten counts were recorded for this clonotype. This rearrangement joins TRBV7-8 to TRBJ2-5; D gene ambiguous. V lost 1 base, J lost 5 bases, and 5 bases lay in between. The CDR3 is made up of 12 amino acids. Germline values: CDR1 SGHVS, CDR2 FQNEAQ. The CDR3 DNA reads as TGTGCCAGCAGCTTAGGCGTTGAGACCCAGTACTTC. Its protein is CASSLGVETQYF.

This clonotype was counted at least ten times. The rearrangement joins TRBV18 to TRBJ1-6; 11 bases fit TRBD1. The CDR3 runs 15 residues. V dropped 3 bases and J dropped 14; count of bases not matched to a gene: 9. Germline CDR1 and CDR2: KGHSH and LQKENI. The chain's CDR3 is CASSPPGQGVRALHF. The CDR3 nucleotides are TGTGCCAGCTCACCCCCGGGACAGGGGGTACGGGCCCTCCACTTT.

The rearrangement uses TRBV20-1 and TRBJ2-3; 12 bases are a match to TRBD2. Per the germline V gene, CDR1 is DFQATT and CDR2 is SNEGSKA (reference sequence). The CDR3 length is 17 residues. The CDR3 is CCGQPPSGRGRTDTQYF. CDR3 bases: TGCTGTGGCCAGCCTCCTAGCGGGAGGGGACGCACAGATACGCAGTATTTT.

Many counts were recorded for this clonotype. In DNA form, the CDR3 reads TGTGCCAGCAGCCTCTCGGGGAGTAGCGGACAAGAGACCCAGTACTTC. It translates to CASSLSGSSGQETQYF. The chain joins TRBV28 to TRBJ2-5, with a tentative D call TRBD2 (6 bases). Germline V gene lookup returns CDR1 MDHEN and CDR2 SYDVKM. The CDR3 has 16 amino acids. The V and J ends lost 6 bases and 2 bases respectively, with 19 bases between them.

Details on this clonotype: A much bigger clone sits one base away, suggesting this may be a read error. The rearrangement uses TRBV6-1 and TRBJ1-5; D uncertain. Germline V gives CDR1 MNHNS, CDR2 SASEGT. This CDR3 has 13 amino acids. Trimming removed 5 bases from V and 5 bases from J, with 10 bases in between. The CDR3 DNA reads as TGTGCCAGCAGTATGACCGTGGATCAGCCCCAGCATTTT. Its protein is CASSMTVDQPQHF.

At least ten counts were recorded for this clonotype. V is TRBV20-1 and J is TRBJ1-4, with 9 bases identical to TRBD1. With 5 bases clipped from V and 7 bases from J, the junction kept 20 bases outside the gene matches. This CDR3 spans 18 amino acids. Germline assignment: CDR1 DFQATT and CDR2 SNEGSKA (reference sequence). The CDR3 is CSAGDRVVLSPWAEKLFF. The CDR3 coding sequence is TGCAGTGCTGGGGACAGGGTCGTTCTATCACCCTGGGCTGAAAAACTGTTTTTT.

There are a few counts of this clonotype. CDR3 coding DNA: TGCAGTTCTCAGACAGGGGGAGAGACCCAGTACTTC. Residues: CSSQTGGETQYF. V gene TRBV20-1 combines with J gene TRBJ2-5; the match to TRBD1 covers 9 bases. The V gene's germline CDR1 is DFQATT and CDR2 SNEGSKA (reference sequence). V was clipped by 8 bases and J by 4 bases; unmatched bases: 5. The CDR3 has 12 residues.

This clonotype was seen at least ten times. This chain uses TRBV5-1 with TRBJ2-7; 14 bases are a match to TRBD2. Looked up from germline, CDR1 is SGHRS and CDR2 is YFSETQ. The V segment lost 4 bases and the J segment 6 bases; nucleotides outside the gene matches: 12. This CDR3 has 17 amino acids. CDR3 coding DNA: TGCGCCAGCAGCCCGGCCGGGACTAGCGGGGGAGGGGGCGAGCAGTACTTC. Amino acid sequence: CASSPAGTSGGGGEQYF. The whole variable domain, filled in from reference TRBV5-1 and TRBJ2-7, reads KAGVTQTPRYLIKTRGQQVTLSCSPISGHRSVSWYQQTPGQGLQFLFEYFSETQRNKGNFPGRFSGRQFSNSRSEMNVSTLELGDSALYLCASSPAGTSGGGGEQYFGPGTRLTVT.

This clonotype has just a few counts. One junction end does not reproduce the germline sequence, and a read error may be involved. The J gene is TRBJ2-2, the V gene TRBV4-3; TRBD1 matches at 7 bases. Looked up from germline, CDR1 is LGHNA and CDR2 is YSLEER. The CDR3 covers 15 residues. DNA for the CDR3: TGCGCCAGCAGTCAAGCTGAGGGGGCGGCCGGGGAGCTGTTTTTT. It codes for CASSQAEGAAGELFF.

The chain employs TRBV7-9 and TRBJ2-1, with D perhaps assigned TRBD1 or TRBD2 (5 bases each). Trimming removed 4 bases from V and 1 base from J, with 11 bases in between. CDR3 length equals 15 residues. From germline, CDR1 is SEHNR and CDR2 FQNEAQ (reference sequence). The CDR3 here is CASSSGTASYNEQFF. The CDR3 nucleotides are TGTGCCAGCAGCTCCGGGACGGCTTCCTACAATGAGCAGTTCTTC.

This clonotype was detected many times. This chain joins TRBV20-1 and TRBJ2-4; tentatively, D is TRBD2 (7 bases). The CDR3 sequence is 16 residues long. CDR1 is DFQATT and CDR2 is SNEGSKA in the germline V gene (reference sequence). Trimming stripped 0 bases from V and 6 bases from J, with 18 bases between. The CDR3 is CSARDTRGPGANIQYF. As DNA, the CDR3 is TGCAGTGCTAGAGATACGCGGGGGCCGGGGGCAAACATTCAGTACTTC.

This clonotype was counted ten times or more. For the CDR3, the DNA is TGTGCCAGCAGCCACCCTGGGGGCAATGAGCAGTTCTTC. Translated, it gives CASSHPGGNEQFF. The rearrangement uses TRBV4-2 and TRBJ2-1; D may match TRBD1 or TRBD2 (5 bases each). The V and J ends lost 3 bases and 6 bases respectively, with 9 bases between them. Germline assignment: CDR1 LGHNA and CDR2 YNFKEQ. The CDR3 spans 13 residues.

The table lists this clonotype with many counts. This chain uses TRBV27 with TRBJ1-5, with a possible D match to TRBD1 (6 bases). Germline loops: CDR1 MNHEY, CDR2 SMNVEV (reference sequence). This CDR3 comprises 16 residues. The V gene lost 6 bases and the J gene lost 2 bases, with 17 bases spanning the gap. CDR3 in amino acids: CASSPQGGVGNQPQHF. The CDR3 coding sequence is TGTGCCAGCAGCCCTCAAGGGGGTGTGGGCAATCAGCCCCAGCATTTT.

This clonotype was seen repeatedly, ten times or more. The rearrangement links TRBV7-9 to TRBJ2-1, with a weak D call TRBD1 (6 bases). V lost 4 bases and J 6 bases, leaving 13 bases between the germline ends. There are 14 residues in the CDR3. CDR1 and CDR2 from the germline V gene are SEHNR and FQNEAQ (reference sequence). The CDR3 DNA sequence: TGTGCCAGCAGCTCCGGGACAAACCCCAATGAGCAGTTCTTC. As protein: CASSSGTNPNEQFF.

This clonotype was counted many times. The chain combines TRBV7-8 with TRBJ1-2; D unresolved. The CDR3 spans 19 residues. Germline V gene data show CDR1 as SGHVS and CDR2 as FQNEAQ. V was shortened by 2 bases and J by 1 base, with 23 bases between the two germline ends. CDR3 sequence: CASSLQDSRRSGVNYGYTF. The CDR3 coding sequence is TGTGCCAGCAGCTTACAAGATTCGCGGAGAAGCGGGGTTAACTATGGCTACACCTTC.